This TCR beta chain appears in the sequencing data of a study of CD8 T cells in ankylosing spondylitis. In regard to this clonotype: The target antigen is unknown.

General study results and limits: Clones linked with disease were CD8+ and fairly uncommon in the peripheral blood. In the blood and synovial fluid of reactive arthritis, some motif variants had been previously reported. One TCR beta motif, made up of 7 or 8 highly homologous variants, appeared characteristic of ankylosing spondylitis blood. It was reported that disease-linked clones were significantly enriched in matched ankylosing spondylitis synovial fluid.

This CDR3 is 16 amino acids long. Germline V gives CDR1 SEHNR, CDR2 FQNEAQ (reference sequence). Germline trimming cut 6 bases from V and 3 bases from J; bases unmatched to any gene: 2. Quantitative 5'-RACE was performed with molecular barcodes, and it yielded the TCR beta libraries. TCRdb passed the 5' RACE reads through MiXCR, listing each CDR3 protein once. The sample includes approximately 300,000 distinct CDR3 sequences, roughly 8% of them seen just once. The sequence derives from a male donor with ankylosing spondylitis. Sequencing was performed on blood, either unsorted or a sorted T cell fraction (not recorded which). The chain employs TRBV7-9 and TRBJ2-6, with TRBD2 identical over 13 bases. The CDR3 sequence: CASSGLAGVGANVLTF. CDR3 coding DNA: TGTGCCAGCAGTGGACTAGCGGGAGTTGGGGCCAACGTCCTGACTTTC.